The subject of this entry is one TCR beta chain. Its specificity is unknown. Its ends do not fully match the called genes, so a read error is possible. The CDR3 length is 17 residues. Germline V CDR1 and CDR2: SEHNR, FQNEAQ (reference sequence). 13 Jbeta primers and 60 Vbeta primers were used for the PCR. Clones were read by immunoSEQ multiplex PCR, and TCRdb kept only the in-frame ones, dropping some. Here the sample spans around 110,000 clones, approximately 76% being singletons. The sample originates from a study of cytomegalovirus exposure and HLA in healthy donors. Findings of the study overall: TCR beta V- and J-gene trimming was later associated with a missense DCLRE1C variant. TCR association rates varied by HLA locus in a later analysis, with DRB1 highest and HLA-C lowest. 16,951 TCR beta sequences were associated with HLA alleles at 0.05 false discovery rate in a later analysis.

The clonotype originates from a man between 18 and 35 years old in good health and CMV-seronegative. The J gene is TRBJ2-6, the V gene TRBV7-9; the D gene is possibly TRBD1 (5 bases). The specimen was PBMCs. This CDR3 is CASSPTESSSGANVLTF. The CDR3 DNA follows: TGCGCCAGCAGCCCGACAGAGTCATCCTCTGGGGCCAACGTCCTGACTTTC.